Shown below are 16 T cell receptor beta chains from a single sample sequenced in a study of blood T cell repertoires in COVID-19. The protocol was immunoSEQ multiplex PCR, while the TCRdb copy is restricted to in-frame clones and leaves out a portion. The data show 200,000 to 250,000 clones, approximately 81% seen once. The sequencing input was peripheral blood. These receptors were taken from a man in his forties with acute or convalescent COVID-19.

This rearrangement joins TRBV11-2 to TRBJ2-2, with 11 nucleotides matching TRBD1. The CDR3 is 16 residues long. V dropped 4 bases and J dropped 7; count of bases not matched to a gene: 8. Looked up from germline, CDR1 is SGHAT and CDR2 is FQNNGV. The CDR3 spells CASSSYGTGGGGELFF. The CDR3 nucleotides are TGTGCCAGCAGCTCCTACGGGACAGGGGGAGGCGGGGAGCTGTTTTTT.

With respect to this clone: One junction end disagrees with the germline gene, perhaps due to a read error. The chain recombines TRBV7-7 with TRBJ1-3; D perhaps matches TRBD1 (5 bases). Germline-derived CDR1 and CDR2 are SSHAT and FNYEAQ (reference sequence). This CDR3 contains 13 residues. This chain's CDR3 is CASSPGSGNTIYF. DNA of the CDR3: TGTGCTAGCAGCCCAGGGTCTGGAAACACCATATATTTT.

The chain uses TRBV6-5 and TRBJ2-1, with TRBD1 matching 8 bases. The V gene end was trimmed by 5 bases and the J gene end by 7 bases; junction bases not matched to a gene: 4. The germline V gene has CDR1 MNHEY and CDR2 SVGAGI. CDR3 length equals 13 residues. The DNA for the CDR3 is TGTGCCAGCAGTCCCCAGGGGGCGAATGAGCAGTTCTTC. Translated, it gives CASSPQGANEQFF.

This clone showed up just a few times. The rearrangement uses TRBV5-1 and TRBJ2-1, with 7 bases identical to TRBD1. The CDR3 sequence is 15 residues long. V trimming: 2 bases; J trimming: 1 base; junction bases outside the gene matches: 3. CDR1 and CDR2 from the germline V gene are SGHRS and YFSETQ. The CDR3 here is CASSFDRASYNEQFF. The DNA for the CDR3 is TGCGCCAGCAGCTTCGACAGGGCATCCTACAATGAGCAGTTCTTC.

The CDR3 DNA follows: TGTGCCAGCAGCCACAGGTTAGGGACAGAGGTTAATTCACCCCTCCACTTT. The encoded protein is CASSHRLGTEVNSPLHF. This sequence joins TRBV5-4 and TRBJ1-6; 7 bases map to TRBD1. V lost 4 bases and J lost 6; bases outside the gene matches: 13. CDR3 length: 17 amino acids. CDR1 SGHNT and CDR2 YYREEE come from the germline V gene (reference sequence).

V usage is TRBV7-9 and J usage is TRBJ2-7, with a possible D match to TRBD1 (5 bases). V was shortened by 4 bases and J by 6 bases, with 10 bases between the two germline ends. Germline V gene lookup returns CDR1 SEHNR and CDR2 FQNEAQ (reference sequence). The CDR3 sequence is 12 residues long. CDR3 loop: CASSSTVGEQYF. In nucleotides, the CDR3 is TGTGCCAGCAGCTCGACAGTCGGCGAGCAGTACTTC. The full variable domain, in which reference TRBV7-9 and TRBJ2-7 provide the parts outside the CDR3, is DTGVSQNPRHKITKRGQNVTFRCDPISEHNRLYWYRQTLGQGPEFLTYFQNEAQLEKSRLLSDRFSAERPKGSFSTLEIQRTEQGDSAMYLCASSSTVGEQYFGPGTRLTVT.

The sample holds many counts of this clone. The chain recombines TRBV4-1 with TRBJ1-3, with D hard to call. Germline V gives CDR1 MGHRA, CDR2 YSYEKL. Trimming shortened V by 1 base and J by 4 bases, and 5 bases separated the two germline ends. The CDR3 is 13 amino acids. The chain's CDR3 is CASSQGSGNTIYF. As DNA, the CDR3 is TGCGCCAGCAGCCAAGGTTCAGGAAACACCATATATTTT.

About this clone itself: This same CDR3 is encoded by further DNA sequences in the sample. The chain joins TRBV30 to TRBJ1-5, with D tentatively TRBD1 (5 bases). V was cut by 0 bases and J by 2 bases, with 11 bases left in between. The CDR3 totals 15 residues. Per the germline V gene, CDR1 is GTSNPN and CDR2 is SVGIG (reference sequence). The CDR3 reads CAWSVRQGGNQPQHF. The CDR3 DNA is TGTGCCTGGAGTGTACGCCAGGGTGGCAATCAGCCCCAGCATTTT.

The V gene is TRBV19, the J gene TRBJ1-5; TRBD1 agrees at 7 bases. The ends lost 8 bases at V and 4 bases at J; junction bases unmatched: 8. The CDR3 contains 14 residues. Germline lookup yields CDR1 LNHDA and CDR2 SQIVND (reference sequence). The CDR3, as DNA: TGTGCCAGTTCAACCGGGACAGCTAATCAGCCCCAGCATTTT. It codes for CASSTGTANQPQHF.

The rearrangement links TRBV28 to TRBJ1-2, with TRBD1 matching 7 bases. The V gene end was trimmed by 2 bases and the J gene end by 4 bases; junction bases not matched to a gene: 16. The CDR3 runs to 18 residues. Germline V gene sequence: CDR1 MDHEN, CDR2 SYDVKM. The CDR3 is CASSLTRGEGGRGYGYTF. CDR3 DNA sequence: TGTGCCAGCAGTTTAACCCGGGGCGAAGGGGGCAGAGGCTATGGCTACACCTTC.

The chain recombines TRBV6-5 with TRBJ2-1; 7 bases align to TRBD1. Trimming cost V 6 bases and J 4 bases; bases outside gene matches: 6. CDR3 size: 14 residues. Per the germline V gene, CDR1 is MNHEY and CDR2 is SVGAGI. Here the CDR3 reads CASSTGTEYNEQFF. Here the CDR3 DNA reads TGTGCCAGCAGCACCGGGACAGAATACAATGAGCAGTTCTTC.

The chain has TRBV18 and TRBJ1-4; D may be TRBD1 (6 bases). Germline V gene sequence: CDR1 KGHSH, CDR2 LQKENI. This CDR3 is built from 14 residues. V gave up 3 bases and J gave up 2 bases, with 7 bases separating them. CDR3 nucleotide sequence: TGTGCCAGCTCACCTACAGGGACTAATGAAAAACTGTTTTTT. Translation gives CASSPTGTNEKLFF.

CDR3 residues: CASSPSPGDSYEQYF. The CDR3 region has the DNA TGTGCCAGCAGCCCGAGTCCAGGGGACTCCTACGAGCAGTACTTC. This chain uses TRBV7-8 with TRBJ2-7; TRBD1 might be the D (6 bases). Germline-derived CDR1 and CDR2 are SGHVS and FQNEAQ. The CDR3 runs to 15 residues. The V end lost 5 bases, the J end lost 0 bases, and 14 bases lay between the germline ends.

The V and J genes are TRBV7-6 and TRBJ2-2, with D unclear. Deletions cut 1 base from V and 2 bases from J, with 11 bases between. Germline V lookup: CDR1 SGHVS, CDR2 FNYEAQ. The CDR3 has 16 amino acids. The CDR3 DNA reads as TGTGCCAGCAGCTTAGGAAGCACCCCAAACACCGGGGAGCTGTTTTTT. Translating gives CASSLGSTPNTGELFF.

The chain uses TRBV7-9 and TRBJ2-7, with 7 bases aligning to TRBD1. The ends lost 4 bases at V and 2 bases at J; junction bases unmatched: 5. The CDR3 runs 14 residues. Germline V lookup: CDR1 SEHNR, CDR2 FQNEAQ (reference sequence). CDR3 residues: CASSSVDRAYEQYF. CDR3 coding DNA: TGTGCCAGCAGCTCAGTCGACAGGGCCTACGAGCAGTACTTC.

V gene TRBV7-2 combines with J gene TRBJ2-2, with TRBD1 matching over 7 bases. Germline assignment: CDR1 SGHTA and CDR2 FQGNSA. After removal of 5 bases from V and 4 bases from J, the junction contained 7 bases not matched to a gene. This CDR3 contains 15 residues. The CDR3 loop is CASSKTGMATGELFF. DNA of the CDR3: TGTGCCAGCAGCAAGACAGGGATGGCCACCGGGGAGCTGTTTTTT.